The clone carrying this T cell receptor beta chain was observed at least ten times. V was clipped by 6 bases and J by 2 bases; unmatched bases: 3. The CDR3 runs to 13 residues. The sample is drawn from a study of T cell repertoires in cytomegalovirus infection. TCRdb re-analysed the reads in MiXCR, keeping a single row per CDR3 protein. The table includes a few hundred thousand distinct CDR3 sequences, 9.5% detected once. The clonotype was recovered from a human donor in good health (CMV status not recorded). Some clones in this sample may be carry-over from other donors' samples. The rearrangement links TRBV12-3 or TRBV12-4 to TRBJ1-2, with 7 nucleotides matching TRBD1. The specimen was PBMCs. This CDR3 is CASSLQGNYGYTF. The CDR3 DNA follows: TGTGCCAGCAGCTTACAGGGGAACTATGGCTACACCTTC.